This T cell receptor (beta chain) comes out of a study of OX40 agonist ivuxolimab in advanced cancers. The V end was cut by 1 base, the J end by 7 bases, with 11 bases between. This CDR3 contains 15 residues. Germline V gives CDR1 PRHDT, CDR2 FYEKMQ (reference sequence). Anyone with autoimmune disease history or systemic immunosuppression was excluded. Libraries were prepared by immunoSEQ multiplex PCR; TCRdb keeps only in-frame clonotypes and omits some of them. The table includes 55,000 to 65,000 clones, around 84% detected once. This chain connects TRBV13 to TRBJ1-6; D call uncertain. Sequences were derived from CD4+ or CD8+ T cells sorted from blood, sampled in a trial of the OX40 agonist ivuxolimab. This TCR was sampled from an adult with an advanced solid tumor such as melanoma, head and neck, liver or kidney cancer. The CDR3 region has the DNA TGTGCCAGCAGCTTAGATACGGGTTACAATTCACCCCTCCACTTT. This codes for CASSLDTGYNSPLHF. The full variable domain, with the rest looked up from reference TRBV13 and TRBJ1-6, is AAGVIQSPRHLIKEKRETATLKCYPIPRHDTVYWYQQGPGQDPQFLISFYEKMQSDKGSIPDRFSAQQFSDYHSELNMSSLELGDSALYFCASSLDTGYNSPLHFGNGTRLTVT.